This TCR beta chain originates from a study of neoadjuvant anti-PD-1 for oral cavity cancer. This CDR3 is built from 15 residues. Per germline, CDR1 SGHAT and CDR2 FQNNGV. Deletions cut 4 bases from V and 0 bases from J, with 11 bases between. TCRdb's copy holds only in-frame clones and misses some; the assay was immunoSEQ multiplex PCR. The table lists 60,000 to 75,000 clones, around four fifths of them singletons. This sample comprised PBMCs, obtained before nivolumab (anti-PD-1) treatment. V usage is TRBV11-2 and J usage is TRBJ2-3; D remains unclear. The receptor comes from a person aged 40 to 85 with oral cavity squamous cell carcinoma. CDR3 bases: TGTGCCAGCAGCTCCCAGAGCCCTAGCACAGATACGCAGTATTTT. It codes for CASSSQSPSTDTQYF. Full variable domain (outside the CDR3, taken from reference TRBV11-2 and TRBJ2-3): EAGVAQSPRYKIIEKRQSVAFWCNPISGHATLYWYQQILGQGPKLLIQFQNNGVVDDSQLPKDRFSAERLKGVDSTLKIQPAKLEDSAVYLCASSSQSPSTDTQYFGPGTRLTVL.